This T cell receptor beta chain is drawn from a study of identical twins. Regarding the study as a whole: The authors drew conclusions from cross-sectional statistical analysis rather than following the same donors. Insertions ran lower in abundant cord blood beta clonotypes, though not in memory repertoires.

TCRdb itself ran the 5' RACE reads through MiXCR, one entry per CDR3 protein. The sample lists fewer than 650,000 distinct CDR3 sequences, less than 9% occurring once. For this clonotype: Its antigen remains unknown.

Germline CDR1 LNHDA, CDR2 SQIVND (reference sequence). J gave up 4 bases and V 5 bases, and 11 bases lay outside the gene matches. The CDR3 sequence is 18 residues long. The same data also contributed to another study, on yellow fever vaccine responses in identical twins.

The rearrangement uses TRBV19 and TRBJ2-3; the match to TRBD2 covers 14 bases. The sequenced material came from PBMCs. The TCR comes from a woman aged 18-35 years in good health. CDR3 coding DNA: TGTGCCAGTAGTGCGAGGACTAGCGGGAGGCCCGTCGCAGATACGCAGTATTTT. Its protein is CASSARTSGRPVADTQYF. Filled out from reference TRBV19 and TRBJ2-3, the complete variable domain reads DGGITQSPKYLFRKEGQNVTLSCEQNLNHDAMYWYRQDPGQGLRLIYYSQIVNDFQKGDIAEGYSVSREKKESFPLTVTSAQKNPTAFYLCASSARTSGRPVADTQYFGPGTRLTVL.